This is a list of T cell receptor beta chains from one sample in a study of cytomegalovirus exposure and HLA in healthy donors. The protocol was immunoSEQ multiplex PCR, while the TCRdb copy is restricted to in-frame clones and leaves out a portion. The sample holds 300,000 to 400,000 clones, roughly 88% seen once. The sample taken for sequencing was PBMCs. Every receptor here comes from a man aged 25-45 years in good health and CMV-seronegative. Each CDR3 is given with its conserved first and last residue. The order of the fields is D gene, V gene, J gene, clone size, CDR3 protein, CDR3 DNA. A D gene is named only where the DNA matches it firmly. A clone size is listed for some rows: how often the clone was seen (once, few, many), or a class if it is expanded.

d_gene: -
v_gene: TRBV18
j_gene: TRBJ2-3
abundance: -
CDR3aa: CASSPFAGGDTDTQYF
CDR3nt: TGTGCCAGCTCACCCTTCGCCGGGGGAGACACAGATACGCAGTATTTT

d_gene: TRBD1
v_gene: TRBV29-1
j_gene: TRBJ1-1
abundance: -
CDR3aa: CSVWDRGRRTEAFF
CDR3nt: TGCAGCGTCTGGGACAGGGGGCGAAGGACTGAAGCTTTCTTT

d_gene: -
v_gene: TRBV6-1
j_gene: TRBJ1-5
abundance: -
CDR3aa: CASKGGGSNQPQHF
CDR3nt: TGTGCCAGCAAGGGAGGGGGGAGCAATCAGCCCCAGCATTTT

d_gene: -
v_gene: TRBV5-6
j_gene: TRBJ2-2
abundance: -
CDR3aa: CASSLTDTLTGELFF
CDR3nt: TGTGCCAGCAGCCTTACGGACACGCTTACCGGGGAGCTGTTTTTT

d_gene: -
v_gene: TRBV5-1
j_gene: TRBJ1-1
abundance: -
CDR3aa: CASSSAWGRGNTEAFF
CDR3nt: TGCGCCAGCAGCTCTGCGTGGGGGCGAGGGAACACTGAAGCTTTCTTT

d_gene: -
v_gene: TRBV25-1
j_gene: TRBJ1-2
abundance: -
CDR3aa: CASSPLRGANYGYTF
CDR3nt: TGTGCCAGCAGTCCACTAAGGGGCGCTAACTATGGCTACACCTTC

d_gene: TRBD1
v_gene: TRBV5-1
j_gene: TRBJ1-6
abundance: -
CDR3aa: CASRGTGENSPLHF
CDR3nt: TGCGCCAGCAGGGGGACAGGGGAAAATTCACCCCTCCACTTT

d_gene: -
v_gene: TRBV4-1
j_gene: TRBJ2-1
abundance: -
CDR3aa: CASSQAPVLENEQFF
CDR3nt: TGCGCCAGCAGCCAGGCCCCGGTACTAGAAAATGAGCAGTTCTTC

d_gene: -
v_gene: TRBV29-1
j_gene: TRBJ2-1
abundance: -
CDR3aa: CSAARDTYNEQFF
CDR3nt: TGCAGCGCCGCTAGGGACACCTACAATGAGCAGTTCTTC

d_gene: TRBD2
v_gene: TRBV7-2
j_gene: TRBJ2-7
abundance: -
CDR3aa: CASTSSGGHPYEQYF
CDR3nt: TGTGCCAGCACATCTAGCGGGGGCCACCCCTACGAGCAGTACTTC

d_gene: TRBD2
v_gene: TRBV5-1
j_gene: TRBJ2-3
abundance: once
CDR3aa: CASRQGLAGSTDTQYF
CDR3nt: TGCGCCAGCAGGCAAGGACTAGCGGGTAGCACAGATACGCAGTATTTT

d_gene: TRBD1
v_gene: TRBV10-3
j_gene: TRBJ1-5
abundance: -
CDR3aa: CAISENPGTANQPQHF
CDR3nt: TGTGCCATCAGTGAGAACCCCGGGACAGCTAATCAGCCCCAGCATTTT

d_gene: TRBD2
v_gene: TRBV7-9
j_gene: TRBJ2-2
abundance: -
CDR3aa: CASSSSGTSGTGELFF
CDR3nt: TGTGCCAGCAGCTCATCCGGGACTAGCGGGACCGGGGAGCTGTTTTTT

d_gene: TRBD1
v_gene: TRBV2
j_gene: TRBJ1-2
abundance: -
CDR3aa: CASRLQGGSYYGYTF
CDR3nt: TGTGCCAGCAGATTACAGGGGGGATCGTACTATGGCTACACCTTC

d_gene: -
v_gene: TRBV7-2
j_gene: TRBJ1-1
abundance: -
CDR3aa: CASSLTNTQNTEAFF
CDR3nt: TGTGCCAGCAGCCTCACGAATACACAGAACACTGAAGCTTTCTTT

d_gene: -
v_gene: TRBV10-3
j_gene: TRBJ1-1
abundance: few
CDR3aa: CAIRLGGMGEAFF
CDR3nt: TGTGCCATCAGACTGGGAGGAATGGGTGAAGCTTTCTTT

d_gene: -
v_gene: TRBV11-2
j_gene: TRBJ2-1
abundance: -
CDR3aa: CASSLEGRAHEQFF
CDR3nt: TGTGCCAGCAGCTTAGAAGGCAGGGCGCATGAGCAGTTCTTC

d_gene: -
v_gene: TRBV7-9
j_gene: TRBJ2-3
abundance: -
CDR3aa: CASSLAQGTDTQYF
CDR3nt: TGTGCCAGCAGCTTAGCACAGGGCACAGATACGCAGTATTTT

d_gene: -
v_gene: TRBV7-9
j_gene: TRBJ1-2
abundance: -
CDR3aa: CASSLSGYGYTF
CDR3nt: TGTGCCAGCAGCCTTAGCGGCTATGGCTACACCTTC

d_gene: -
v_gene: TRBV6-9
j_gene: TRBJ2-7
abundance: -
CDR3aa: CASSSVGVHEQYF
CDR3nt: TGTGCCAGCAGTTCGGTAGGAGTCCACGAGCAGTACTTC

d_gene: -
v_gene: TRBV7-9
j_gene: TRBJ1-1
abundance: -
CDR3aa: CASSLQGIDTEAFF
CDR3nt: TGTGCCAGCAGCTTACAGGGAATTGATACTGAAGCTTTCTTT

d_gene: -
v_gene: TRBV27
j_gene: TRBJ1-1
abundance: -
CDR3aa: CASSLPPGLGTEAFF
CDR3nt: TGTGCCAGCAGTTTACCCCCAGGGCTCGGCACTGAAGCTTTCTTT

d_gene: TRBD1
v_gene: TRBV7-6
j_gene: TRBJ2-3
abundance: -
CDR3aa: CASSPVTGVRVTDTQYF
CDR3nt: TGTGCCAGCAGCCCTGTGACAGGGGTCAGGGTCACAGATACGCAGTATTTT

d_gene: TRBD1
v_gene: TRBV10-2
j_gene: TRBJ2-2
abundance: -
CDR3aa: CASNPDRGWAGELFF
CDR3nt: TGCGCCAGCAATCCGGACAGGGGTTGGGCCGGGGAGCTGTTTTTT

d_gene: -
v_gene: TRBV6-1
j_gene: TRBJ1-1
abundance: -
CDR3aa: CASDLTANTEAFF
CDR3nt: TGTGCCAGCGATCTGACAGCGAACACTGAAGCTTTCTTT

d_gene: -
v_gene: TRBV28
j_gene: TRBJ1-1
abundance: -
CDR3aa: CASSPPPGINTEAFF
CDR3nt: TGTGCCAGCAGTCCACCCCCGGGGATCAACACTGAAGCTTTCTTT

d_gene: -
v_gene: TRBV11-2
j_gene: TRBJ1-2
abundance: once
CDR3aa: CASSFLQGGGRPDSYGYTF
CDR3nt: TGTGCCAGCAGTTTTCTACAGGGTGGGGGACGGCCGGATTCATATGGCTACACCTTC

d_gene: -
v_gene: TRBV5-1
j_gene: TRBJ1-1
abundance: -
CDR3aa: CASTTEMNTEAFF
CDR3nt: TGCGCCAGCACGACAGAGATGAACACTGAAGCTTTCTTT

d_gene: -
v_gene: TRBV2
j_gene: TRBJ1-2
abundance: -
CDR3aa: CASRYRVLDGYTF
CDR3nt: TGTGCCAGCAGGTACAGGGTTTTGGATGGCTACACCTTC

d_gene: -
v_gene: TRBV4-1
j_gene: TRBJ2-7
abundance: few
CDR3aa: CASSQGSETYEQYF
CDR3nt: TGCGCCAGCAGCCAAGGATCAGAAACCTACGAGCAGTACTTC

d_gene: -
v_gene: TRBV7-9
j_gene: TRBJ1-2
abundance: -
CDR3aa: CASSSQTAPLYGYTF
CDR3nt: TGTGCCAGCAGCTCCCAAACAGCACCCCTTTATGGCTACACCTTC

d_gene: -
v_gene: TRBV6-1
j_gene: TRBJ1-1
abundance: -
CDR3aa: CASSQVREAFF
CDR3nt: TGTGCCAGCAGCCAGGTTCGTGAAGCTTTCTTT

d_gene: TRBD1
v_gene: TRBV2
j_gene: TRBJ1-6
abundance: -
CDR3aa: CASTQGAFKSPLHF
CDR3nt: TGTGCCAGCACGCAGGGGGCTTTTAAATCACCCCTCCACTTT

d_gene: -
v_gene: TRBV4-1
j_gene: TRBJ2-5
abundance: -
CDR3aa: CASSQTSGQWQVETQYF
CDR3nt: TGCGCCAGCAGCCAAACCTCCGGACAGTGGCAGGTGGAGACCCAGTACTTC

d_gene: TRBD1
v_gene: TRBV6-6
j_gene: TRBJ1-1
abundance: once
CDR3aa: CASSGGQGTDNF
CDR3nt: TGTGCCAGCAGTGGGGGACAGGGGACCGACAACTTT